The T cell receptor beta chain described here comes from a study of T cells in Graves' hyperthyroidism and ophthalmopathy. Study results and caveats: Stable hyperthyroidism was separated from ophthalmopathy by a model based on 13 V-J features. The model made its ophthalmopathy prediction, and onset followed a median approximately six months later.

Trimming pared 0 bases from V and 0 bases from J, leaving 14 bases between. The germline CDR1 and CDR2 sequences are KGHSH and LQKENI. The CDR3 covers 17 residues. Fresh peripheral blood, approximately 9.6 ml, yielded the PBMCs. This clonotype was detected only a few times. Its antigen remains unidentified. Amplification of TCR beta CDR3 regions was performed using RNA transcripts as template. The HTBI primer set served for first-round RT-PCR of the TCR CDR3. MiXCR was run by TCRdb on the multiplex PCR reads, yielding one entry per CDR3 protein. The sample lists around 600,000 distinct CDR3 sequences, about 14% occurring once.

The sample taken for sequencing was blood. This clonotype was obtained from a woman aged 45-59 years with Graves' ophthalmopathy. The chain joins TRBV18 to TRBJ1-2, with D hard to call. The CDR3 DNA reads TGTGCCAGCTCACCACCCTGGGGAGAGAGGGCTAACTATGGCTACACCTTC. Its protein is CASSPPWGERANYGYTF. The whole variable domain, remainder taken from reference TRBV18 and TRBJ1-2, is NAGVMQNPRHLVRRRGQEARLRCSPMKGHSHVYWYRQLPEEGLKFMVYLQKENIIDESGMPKERFSAEFPKEGPSILRIQQVVRGDSAAYFCASSPPWGERANYGYTFGSGTRLTVV.